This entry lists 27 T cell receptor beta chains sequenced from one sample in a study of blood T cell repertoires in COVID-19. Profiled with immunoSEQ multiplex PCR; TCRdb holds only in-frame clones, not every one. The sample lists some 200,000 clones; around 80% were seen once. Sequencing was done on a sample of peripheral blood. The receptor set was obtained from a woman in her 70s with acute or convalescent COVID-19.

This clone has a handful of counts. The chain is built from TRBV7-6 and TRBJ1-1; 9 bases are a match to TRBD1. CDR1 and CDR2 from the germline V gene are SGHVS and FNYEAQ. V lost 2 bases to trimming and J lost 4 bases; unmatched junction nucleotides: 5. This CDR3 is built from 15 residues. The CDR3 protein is CASSLTQGASTEAFF. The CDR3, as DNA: TGTGCCAGCAGCTTAACACAGGGGGCGAGCACTGAAGCTTTCTTT.

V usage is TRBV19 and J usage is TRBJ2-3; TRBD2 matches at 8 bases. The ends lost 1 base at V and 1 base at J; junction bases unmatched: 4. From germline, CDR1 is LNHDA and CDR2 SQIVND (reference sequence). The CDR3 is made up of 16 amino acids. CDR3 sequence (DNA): TGTGCCAGTAGTATAGGCCGAGCGGGGGGCACAGATACGCAGTATTTT. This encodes CASSIGRAGGTDTQYF.

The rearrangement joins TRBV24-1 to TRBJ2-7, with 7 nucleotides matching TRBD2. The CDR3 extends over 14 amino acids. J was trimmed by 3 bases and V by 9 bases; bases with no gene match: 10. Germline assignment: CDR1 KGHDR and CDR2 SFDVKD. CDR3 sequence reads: CATSPGGGIYEQYF. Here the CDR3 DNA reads TGTGCCACCTCGCCTGGCGGGGGAATCTACGAGCAGTACTTC.

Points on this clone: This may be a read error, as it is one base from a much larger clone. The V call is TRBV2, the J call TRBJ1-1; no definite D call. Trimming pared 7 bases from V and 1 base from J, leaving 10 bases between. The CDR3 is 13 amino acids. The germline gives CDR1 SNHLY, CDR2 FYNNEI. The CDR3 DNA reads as TGTGCCAGCAATATCGGGGAGAACACTGAAGCTTTCTTT. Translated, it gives CASNIGENTEAFF.

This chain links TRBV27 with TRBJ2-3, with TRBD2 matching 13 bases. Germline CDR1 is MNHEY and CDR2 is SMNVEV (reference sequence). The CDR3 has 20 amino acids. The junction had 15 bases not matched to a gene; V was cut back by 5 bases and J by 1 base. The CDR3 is CASSTSGGASGIRRTDTQYF. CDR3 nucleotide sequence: TGTGCCAGCAGTACTAGCGGGGGGGCATCGGGTATTAGACGCACAGATACGCAGTATTTT.

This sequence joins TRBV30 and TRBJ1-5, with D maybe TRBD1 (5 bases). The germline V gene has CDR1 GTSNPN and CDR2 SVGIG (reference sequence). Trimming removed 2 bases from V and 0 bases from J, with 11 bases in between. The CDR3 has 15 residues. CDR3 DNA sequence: TGTGCCTGGAGTAAGGGGATCAATAGCAATCAGCCCCAGCATTTT. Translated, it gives CAWSKGINSNQPQHF.

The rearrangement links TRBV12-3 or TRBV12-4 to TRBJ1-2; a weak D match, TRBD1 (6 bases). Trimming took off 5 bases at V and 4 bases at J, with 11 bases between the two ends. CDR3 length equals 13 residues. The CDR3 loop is CASSPQGSYGYTF. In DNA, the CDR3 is TGTGCCAGCAGTCCACAGGGCTCCTATGGCTACACCTTC.

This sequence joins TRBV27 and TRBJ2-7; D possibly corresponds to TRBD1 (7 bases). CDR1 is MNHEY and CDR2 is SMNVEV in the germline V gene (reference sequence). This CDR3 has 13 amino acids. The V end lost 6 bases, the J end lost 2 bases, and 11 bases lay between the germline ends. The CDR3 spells CASRQGGTYEQYF. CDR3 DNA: TGTGCCAGCAGGCAGGGGGGTACCTACGAGCAGTACTTC.

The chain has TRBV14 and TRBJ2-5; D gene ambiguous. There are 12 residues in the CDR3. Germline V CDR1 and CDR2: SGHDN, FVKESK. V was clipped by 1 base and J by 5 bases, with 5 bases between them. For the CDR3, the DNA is TGTGCCAGCAGCCAAGTATCGGAGACCCAGTACTTC. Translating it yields CASSQVSETQYF.

The CDR3 region is CASSPGTGCQETQYF. The CDR3 nucleotides read TGTGCCAGCAGCCCCGGGACAGGGTGCCAAGAGACCCAGTACTTC. This chain uses TRBV21-1 with TRBJ2-5; the table's D call of TRBD1 was not tested on the DNA. TRBV21-1 is assigned pseudogene status. The CDR3 contains 15 residues.

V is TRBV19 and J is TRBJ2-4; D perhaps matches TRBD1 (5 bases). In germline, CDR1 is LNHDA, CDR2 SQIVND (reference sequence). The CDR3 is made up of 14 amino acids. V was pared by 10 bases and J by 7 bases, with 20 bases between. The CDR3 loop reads CATSVDTVGNIQYF. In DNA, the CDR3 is TGTGCCACCTCAGTGGACACCGTCGGGAACATTCAGTACTTC.

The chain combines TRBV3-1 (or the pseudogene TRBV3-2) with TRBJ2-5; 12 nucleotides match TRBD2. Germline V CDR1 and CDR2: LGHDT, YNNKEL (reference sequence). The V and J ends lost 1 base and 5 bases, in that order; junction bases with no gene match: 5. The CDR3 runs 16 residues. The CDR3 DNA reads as TGTGCCAGCAGCCAAGGATTTACTAGCGGGGGGGAGACCCAGTACTTC. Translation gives CASSQGFTSGGETQYF.

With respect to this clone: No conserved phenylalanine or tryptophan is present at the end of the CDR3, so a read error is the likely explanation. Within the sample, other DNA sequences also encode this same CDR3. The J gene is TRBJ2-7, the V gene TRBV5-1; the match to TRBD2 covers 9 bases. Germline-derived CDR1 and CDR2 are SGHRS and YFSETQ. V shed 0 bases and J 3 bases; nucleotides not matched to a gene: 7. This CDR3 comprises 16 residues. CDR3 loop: CASSLGGGGAVYEQYI. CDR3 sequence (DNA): TGCGCCAGCAGCTTGGGAGGCGGGGGGGCCGTCTACGAGCAGTACATC.

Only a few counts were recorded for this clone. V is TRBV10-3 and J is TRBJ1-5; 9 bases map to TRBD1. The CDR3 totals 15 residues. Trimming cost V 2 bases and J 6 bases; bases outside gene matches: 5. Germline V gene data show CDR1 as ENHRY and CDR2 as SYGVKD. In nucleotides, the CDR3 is TGTGCCATCAGTGAGGCGGGACAGGGTGGTCAGCCCCAGCATTTT. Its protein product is CAISEAGQGGQPQHF.

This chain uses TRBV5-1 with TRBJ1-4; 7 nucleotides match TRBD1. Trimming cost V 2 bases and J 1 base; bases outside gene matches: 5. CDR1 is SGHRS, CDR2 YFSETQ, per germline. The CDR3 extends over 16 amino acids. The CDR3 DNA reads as TGCGCCAGCAGCTTAGGGACAGCGCGAACTAATGAAAAACTGTTTTTT. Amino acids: CASSLGTARTNEKLFF.

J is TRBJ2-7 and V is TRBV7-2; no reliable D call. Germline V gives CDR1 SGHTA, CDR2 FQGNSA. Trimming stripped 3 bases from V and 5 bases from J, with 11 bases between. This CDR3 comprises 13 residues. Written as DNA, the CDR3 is TGTGCCAGCAGCTTTATCGCGGTCCACGAGCAGTACTTC. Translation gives CASSFIAVHEQYF.

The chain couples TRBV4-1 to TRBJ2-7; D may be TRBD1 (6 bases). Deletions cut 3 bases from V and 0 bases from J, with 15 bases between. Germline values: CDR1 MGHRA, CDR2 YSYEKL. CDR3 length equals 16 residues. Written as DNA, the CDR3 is TGCGCCAGCAGCCATGTACAGGGATTTGACTCCTACGAGCAGTACTTC. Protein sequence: CASSHVQGFDSYEQYF.

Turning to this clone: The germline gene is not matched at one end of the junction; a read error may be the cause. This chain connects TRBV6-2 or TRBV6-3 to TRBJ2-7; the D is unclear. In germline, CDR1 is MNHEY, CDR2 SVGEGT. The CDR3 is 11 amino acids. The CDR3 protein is CASSYPQPSHF. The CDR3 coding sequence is TGTGCCAGCAGTTACCCACAACCATCACACTTC.

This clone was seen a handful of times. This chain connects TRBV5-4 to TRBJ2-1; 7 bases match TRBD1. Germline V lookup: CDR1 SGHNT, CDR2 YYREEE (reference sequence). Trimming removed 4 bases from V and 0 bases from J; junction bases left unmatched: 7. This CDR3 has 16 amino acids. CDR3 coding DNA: TGTGCCAGCAGCGCCCCGAACAGGGGCTCCTACAATGAGCAGTTCTTC. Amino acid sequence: CASSAPNRGSYNEQFF.

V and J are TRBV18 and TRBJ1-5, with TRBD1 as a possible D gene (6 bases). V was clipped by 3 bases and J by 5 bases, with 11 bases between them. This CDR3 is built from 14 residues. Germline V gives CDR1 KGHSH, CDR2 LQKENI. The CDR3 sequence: CASSPYRVDQPQHF. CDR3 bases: TGTGCCAGCTCACCCTACAGGGTCGATCAGCCCCAGCATTTT. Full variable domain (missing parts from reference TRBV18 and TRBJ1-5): NAGVMQNPRHLVRRRGQEARLRCSPMKGHSHVYWYRQLPEEGLKFMVYLQKENIIDESGMPKERFSAEFPKEGPSILRIQQVVRGDSAAYFCASSPYRVDQPQHFGDGTRLSIL.

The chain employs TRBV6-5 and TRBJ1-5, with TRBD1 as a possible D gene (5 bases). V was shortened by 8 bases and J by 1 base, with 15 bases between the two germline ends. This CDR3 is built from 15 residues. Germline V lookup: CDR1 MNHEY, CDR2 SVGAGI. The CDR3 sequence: CASFRGGMSNQPQHF. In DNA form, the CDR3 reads TGTGCCAGCTTCCGCGGGGGGATGAGCAATCAGCCCCAGCATTTT.

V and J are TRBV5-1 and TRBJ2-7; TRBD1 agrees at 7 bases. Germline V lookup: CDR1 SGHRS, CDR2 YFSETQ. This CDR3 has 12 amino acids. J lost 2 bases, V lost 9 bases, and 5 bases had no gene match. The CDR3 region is CAKQGSAYEQYV. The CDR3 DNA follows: TGCGCCAAACAGGGGTCCGCCTACGAGCAGTACGTC.

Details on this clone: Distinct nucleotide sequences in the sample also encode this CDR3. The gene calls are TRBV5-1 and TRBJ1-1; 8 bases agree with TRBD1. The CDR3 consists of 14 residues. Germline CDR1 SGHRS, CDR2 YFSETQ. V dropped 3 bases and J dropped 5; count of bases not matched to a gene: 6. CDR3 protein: CASSSEGQATEAFF. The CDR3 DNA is TGCGCCAGCAGCTCCGAGGGACAGGCGACTGAAGCTTTCTTT.

CDR3 region: CASSARGLAGGQETQYF. The CDR3 DNA follows: TGTGCCAGCAGCGCTCGGGGGCTAGCGGGGGGGCAAGAGACCCAGTACTTC. This chain uses TRBV19 with TRBJ2-5; 12 bases map to TRBD2. The CDR3 is 17 amino acids. CDR1 and CDR2 (germline): LNHDA, SQIVND (reference sequence). The V gene end was trimmed by 9 bases and the J gene end by 2 bases; junction bases not matched to a gene: 13.

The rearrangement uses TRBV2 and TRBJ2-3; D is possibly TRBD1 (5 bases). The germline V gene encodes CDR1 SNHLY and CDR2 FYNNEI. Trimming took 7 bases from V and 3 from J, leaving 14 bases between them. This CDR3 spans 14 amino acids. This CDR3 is CASNLVQGTDTQYF. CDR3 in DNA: TGTGCCAGCAACCTAGTGCAGGGAACAGATACGCAGTATTTT.

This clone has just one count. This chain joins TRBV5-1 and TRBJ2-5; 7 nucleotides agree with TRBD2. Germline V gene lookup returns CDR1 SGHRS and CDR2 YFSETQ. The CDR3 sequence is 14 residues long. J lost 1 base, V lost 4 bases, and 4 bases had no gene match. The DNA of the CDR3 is TGCGCCAGCAGCCCGTCGGGGGGCCAAGAGACCCAGTACTTC. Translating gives CASSPSGGQETQYF.

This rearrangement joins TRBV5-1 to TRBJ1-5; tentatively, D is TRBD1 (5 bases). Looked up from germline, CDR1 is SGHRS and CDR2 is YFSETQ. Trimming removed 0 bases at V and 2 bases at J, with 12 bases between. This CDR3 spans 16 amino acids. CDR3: CASSLEPGEGNQPQHF. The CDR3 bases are TGCGCCAGCAGCTTGGAGCCGGGGGAGGGCAATCAGCCCCAGCATTTT.